This T cell receptor beta chain originates from a study of blood T cell repertoires in COVID-19. TCRdb's copy holds only in-frame clones and misses some; the assay was immunoSEQ multiplex PCR. The data hold 65,000 to 85,000 clones, with about four fifths observed a single time. This clone was seen ten or more times. The sequenced sample consisted of peripheral blood. The TCR was taken from a human donor in a cohort sampled during active COVID-19.

CDR3 coding DNA: TGTGCCAGCAGTTCCAGACTAGCGGCCCCCTACAATGAGCAGTTCTTC. Amino acid sequence: CASSSRLAAPYNEQFF. V is TRBV27 and J is TRBJ2-1; TRBD2 agrees at 9 bases. V lost 4 bases and J lost 2; bases outside the gene matches: 6. Per germline, CDR1 MNHEY and CDR2 SMNVEV (reference sequence). This CDR3 contains 16 residues.